This T cell receptor (beta chain) derives from a study of blood T cell repertoires in COVID-19. Germline values: CDR1 SEHNR, CDR2 FQNEAQ (reference sequence). The CDR3 is made up of 15 amino acids. Trimming at V came to 1 base and at J to 9 bases, leaving 2 bases not matched to a gene. This clone was counted between two and nine times. TCRdb's copy holds only in-frame clones and misses some; the assay was immunoSEQ multiplex PCR. The sample contains about 250,000 clones, over 75% of which appear only once. This TCR was recovered from a man over 45 with active or convalescent COVID-19. The chain combines TRBV7-9 with TRBJ1-6; 11 bases map to TRBD1. What was sequenced was peripheral blood. The CDR3 reads CASSLGTGGGSPLHF. The DNA for the CDR3 is TGTGCCAGCAGCTTAGGGACAGGGGGCGGTTCACCCCTCCACTTT.